Detailed here is one TCR beta chain. Its antigen is unknown. Extraction and reverse transcription of RNA yielded cDNA as the sequencing template. The method was immunoSEQ multiplex PCR; TCRdb's version includes in-frame clones alone and lacks a portion of them. The repertoire holds roughly 120,000 clones, roughly 63% seen once, with 30% in the top ten. The data belong to a study of CD8+ T cells in alopecia areata. Study at large: The share of scalp area affected provided the severity score for treated patients. Study-level results: Having just one nonresponder leaves the connection between baseline CD8+ expansion and response unresolved.

The germline V gene encodes CDR1 SGHVS and CDR2 FNYEAQ. CDR3 length: 15 residues. V lost 6 bases and J 2 bases, leaving 16 bases between the germline ends. Treatment defined: oral pan-JAK inhibitor, 5-10 mg twice daily. The chain has TRBV7-6 and TRBJ2-5, with D perhaps assigned TRBD1 or TRBD2 (5 bases each). This clonotype was sampled from a human donor with alopecia areata. Here the sequenced sample was CD8+ T cells sorted from blood, taken at week 4, from a patient treated with tofacitinib. The DNA for the CDR3 is TGTGCCAGCAGTCCCAAGGGAGCAGGGCAAGAGACCCAGTACTTC. Translation: CASSPKGAGQETQYF.